Below are 25 T cell receptor beta chains sequenced from a single sample in a study of T cell changes during pregnancy in multiple sclerosis (dated by TCRdb to about 2019). The library came from the immunoSEQ multiplex PCR assay. In TCRdb, the immuneACCESS table is reduced to in-frame sequences with V and J assigned. These tables do not hold every clone; where another copy was compared, an unresolved V gene accounts for under half, and the others remain unexplained. Counted in this sample were around 36,000 clones; about 92% of them appeared once. The top ten clones comprise 10% to 15% of the sample. The sequenced sample was CD8+ T cells from peripheral blood mononuclear cells, obtained in the first trimester of pregnancy. The receptors were sampled from a female donor with multiple sclerosis, enrolled in a pregnancy study.

V gene TRBV25-1 combines with J gene TRBJ2-5; D remains unclear. Trimming pared 1 base from V and 12 bases from J, leaving 12 bases between. The germline CDR1 and CDR2 sequences are MGHDK and SYGVNS. The CDR3 consists of 12 residues. CDR3 sequence reads: CASSESTVPEYF. For the CDR3, the DNA is TGTGCCAGCAGTGAATCAACAGTCCCAGAGTACTTC.

The V call is TRBV5-6, the J call TRBJ1-6; D is ambiguous. Germline CDR1 is SGHDT and CDR2 is YYEEEE. V was trimmed by 1 base and J by 1 base, leaving 6 bases between them. The CDR3 runs to 15 residues. The CDR3 sequence is CASSLFQSYNSPLHF. As DNA, the CDR3 is TGTGCCAGCAGCTTGTTCCAGTCCTATAATTCACCCCTCCACTTT.

This clone came up once. The chain links TRBV2 to TRBJ1-5; possible D gene TRBD1, 6 bases. The ends were cut back, 3 bases at V and 0 bases at J, with 12 bases in the middle. The length of the CDR3 is 16 residues. Germline V CDR1 and CDR2: SNHLY, FYNNEI. In DNA, the CDR3 is TGTGCCAGCAGTGAGACAGGTGAATATAGCAATCAGCCCCAGCATTTT. It specifies CASSETGEYSNQPQHF.

This clone occurred once. This chain uses TRBV7-3 with TRBJ2-7; 9 positions agree with TRBD1. CDR1 is SGHTA and CDR2 is FQGTGA in the germline V gene. J gave up 3 bases and V 8 bases, and 11 bases lay outside the gene matches. This CDR3 has 15 residues. The CDR3 sequence: CASSLEGTGNYEQYF. For the CDR3, the DNA is TGTGCCAGCTCTTTAGAGGGGACAGGGAACTACGAGCAGTACTTC.

This sequence joins TRBV9 and TRBJ2-1, with 7 bases lining up with TRBD1. This CDR3 comprises 15 residues. Germline CDR1 and CDR2: SGDLS and YYNGEE. Germline trimming cut 3 bases from V and 3 bases from J; bases unmatched to any gene: 6. CDR3 DNA: TGTGCCAGCAGCGATAAAGGGGGCCTCTACAATGAGCAGTTCTTC. Protein product: CASSDKGGLYNEQFF. The whole variable domain, filled in from reference TRBV9 and TRBJ2-1, reads DSGVTQTPKHLITATGQRVTLRCSPRSGDLSVYWYQQSLDQGLQFLIQYYNGEERAKGNILERFSAQQFPDLHSELNLSSLELGDSALYFCASSDKGGLYNEQFFGPGTRLTVL.

The chain combines TRBV9 with TRBJ2-3, with 8 nucleotides matching TRBD2. This CDR3 contains 18 residues. Germline V gene data show CDR1 as SGDLS and CDR2 as YYNGEE. Trimming cost V 4 bases and J 0 bases; bases outside gene matches: 13. CDR3 residues: CASSPGPLAGFSTDTQYF. In nucleotides, the CDR3 is TGTGCCAGCAGCCCAGGACCGTTAGCGGGGTTTAGCACAGATACGCAGTATTTT.

A single count supports this clone. The chain combines TRBV6-4 with TRBJ2-5; TRBD2 matches 7 bases. CDR1 is MRHNA, CDR2 SNTAGT, per germline. V shed 5 bases and J 1 base; nucleotides not matched to a gene: 1. CDR3 length equals 13 residues. The CDR3 region is CASSSGAQETQYF. In nucleotides, the CDR3 is TGTGCCAGCAGTAGCGGGGCCCAAGAGACCCAGTACTTC.

The rearrangement uses TRBV5-6 and TRBJ1-2, with D perhaps TRBD1 (6 bases). The CDR3 consists of 15 residues. Trimming removed 4 bases at V and 4 bases at J, with 17 bases between. From germline, CDR1 is SGHDT and CDR2 YYEEEE. The CDR3 loop reads CASSEETGVAYGYTF. Written as DNA, the CDR3 is TGTGCCAGCAGCGAGGAGACAGGAGTGGCCTATGGCTACACCTTC.

V gene TRBV11-2 combines with J gene TRBJ2-7, with TRBD1 matching over 9 bases. CDR3 size: 14 residues. The germline gives CDR1 SGHAT, CDR2 FQNNGV. V was clipped by 4 bases and J by 3 bases; unmatched bases: 4. This CDR3 reads CASSWTGDLYEQYF. CDR3 DNA sequence: TGTGCCAGCAGCTGGACAGGGGACCTCTACGAGCAGTACTTC. Full variable domain (remainder filled in from reference TRBV11-2 and TRBJ2-7): EAGVAQSPRYKIIEKRQSVAFWCNPISGHATLYWYQQILGQGPKLLIQFQNNGVVDDSQLPKDRFSAERLKGVDSTLKIQPAKLEDSAVYLCASSWTGDLYEQYFGPGTRLTVT.

The table lists this clone with a count of one. The V call is TRBV7-9, the J call TRBJ1-2; D not certain. Germline V gives CDR1 SEHNR, CDR2 FQNEAQ (reference sequence). The CDR3 length is 11 residues. Trimming left V 5 bases short and J 3 bases short, with 4 bases between. The CDR3 reads CASSRDYGYTF. DNA of the CDR3: TGTGCCAGCAGCCGGGACTATGGCTACACCTTC.

The J gene is TRBJ2-3, the V gene TRBV29-1; D is perhaps TRBD1 (6 bases). The V gene's germline CDR1 is SQVTM and CDR2 ANQGSEA. There are 14 residues in the CDR3. The ends were cut back, 7 bases at V and 6 bases at J, with 20 bases in the middle. This chain's CDR3 is CSAASEQGSDTQYF. The CDR3 region has the DNA TGCAGCGCGGCCTCGGAACAGGGAAGTGATACGCAGTATTTT.

The rearrangement uses TRBV21-1 and TRBJ1-5. TRBV21-1 is marked as a pseudogene. The CDR3 sequence is 17 residues long. CDR3 sequence: CASSKRNNTRGNQPQHF. The CDR3 DNA is TGTGCCAGCAGCAAAAGAAACAATACAAGAGGGAATCAGCCCCAGCATTTT.

This clone has a single count. The rearrangement joins TRBV6-5 to TRBJ2-1; D remains ambiguous. V dropped 0 bases and J dropped 8 bases, with 2 bases sitting between them. Germline V gene lookup returns CDR1 MNHEY and CDR2 SVGAGI. The CDR3 consists of 11 residues. The DNA for the CDR3 is TGTGCCAGCAGTTACTCCTATGAGCAGTTCTTC. Protein product: CASSYSYEQFF.

J is TRBJ2-6 and V is TRBV6-4; tentatively, D is TRBD2 (6 bases). This CDR3 has 15 amino acids. Germline V gene sequence: CDR1 MRHNA, CDR2 SNTAGT. V lost 4 bases and J 1 base, leaving 8 bases between the germline ends. DNA for the CDR3: TGTGCCAGCAGTGCGGAGGGATCTGGGGCCAACGTCCTGACTTTC. Amino acids: CASSAEGSGANVLTF.

The chain combines TRBV20-1 with TRBJ2-1; TRBD2 might be the D (6 bases). Per germline, CDR1 DFQATT and CDR2 SNEGSKA (reference sequence). V lost 6 bases and J 12 bases, leaving 6 bases between the germline ends. This CDR3 region has 8 residues. CDR3 DNA: TGCAGTGCGGGGGGGCAGTTCTTC. Translated: CSAGGQFF.

This clone occurred once. The genes are TRBV29-1 and TRBJ2-7; D is undetermined. The CDR3 is 10 residues long. Trimming shortened V by 5 bases and J by 5 bases, and 7 bases separated the two germline ends. The germline V gene encodes CDR1 SQVTM and CDR2 ANQGSEA. The CDR3, as DNA: TGCAGCGTTTTCAAGCACGAGCAGTACTTC. Its translation is CSVFKHEQYF.

The genes are TRBV5-4 and TRBJ2-3; 7 nucleotides agree with TRBD2. J was trimmed by 4 bases and V by 4 bases; bases with no gene match: 3. Germline CDR1 reads SGHNT; CDR2 reads YYREEE (reference sequence). This CDR3 is built from 13 residues. As DNA, the CDR3 is TGTGCCAGCAGCCTGACTAGCTCAGATACGCAGTATTTT. It codes for CASSLTSSDTQYF.

The chain combines TRBV29-1 with TRBJ1-1; 8 bases agree with TRBD1. The CDR3 runs to 13 residues. The trim removed 7 bases at V and 1 base at J, leaving 5 bases unmatched. The germline CDR1 and CDR2 sequences are SQVTM and ANQGSEA. The CDR3 loop is CSATGGENTEAFF. The CDR3 DNA sequence: TGCAGCGCCACAGGGGGTGAGAACACTGAAGCTTTCTTT. The full variable domain, with the rest looked up from reference TRBV29-1 and TRBJ1-1, is SAVISQKPSRDICQRGTSLTIQCQVDSQVTMMFWYRQQPGQSLTLIATANQGSEATYESGFVIDKFPISRPNLTFSTLTVSNMSPEDSSIYLCSATGGENTEAFFGQGTRLTVV.

The CDR3 coding sequence is TGTGCCAGCAGTGAAGGACTGGGACTAGCGGTCAATGAGCAGTTCTTC. Translated: CASSEGLGLAVNEQFF. This sequence joins TRBV6-1 and TRBJ2-1; TRBD2 matches 11 bases. Losses at the gene ends were 1 base for V and 6 bases for J; bases not matched to a gene: 5. Germline CDR1 reads MNHNS; CDR2 reads SASEGT. The CDR3 contains 16 residues.

In its sample, this clone was seen once. The chain recombines TRBV6-1 with TRBJ1-2; 10 nucleotides line up with TRBD1. This CDR3 region has 18 residues. Trimming at V came to 4 bases and at J to 0 bases, leaving 11 bases not matched to a gene. Germline assignment: CDR1 MNHNS and CDR2 SASEGT. CDR3 sequence: CASSVYRQGALPNYGYTF. Written as DNA, the CDR3 is TGTGCCAGCAGTGTTTACCGACAGGGGGCCCTACCTAACTATGGCTACACCTTC.

The rearrangement uses TRBV13 and TRBJ2-7; 12 bases are shared with TRBD1. Germline V gives CDR1 PRHDT, CDR2 FYEKMQ (reference sequence). V lost 5 bases, J lost 0 bases, and 5 bases stayed unmatched. The CDR3 extends over 16 amino acids. In DNA form, the CDR3 reads TGTGCCAGCAGCGCCGGGACAGGGGGCAACTCCTACGAGCAGTACTTC. Its protein product is CASSAGTGGNSYEQYF. The full variable domain, its missing parts supplied by reference TRBV13 and TRBJ2-7, is AAGVIQSPRHLIKEKRETATLKCYPIPRHDTVYWYQQGPGQDPQFLISFYEKMQSDKGSIPDRFSAQQFSDYHSELNMSSLELGDSALYFCASSAGTGGNSYEQYFGPGTRLTVT.

The chain is built from TRBV9 and TRBJ2-1, with D unresolved. V lost 0 bases, J lost 10 bases, and 11 bases lay in between. The CDR3 has 13 amino acids. The germline V gene has CDR1 SGDLS and CDR2 YYNGEE. In DNA form, the CDR3 reads TGTGCCAGCAGCGTAGGAGGAGAGGAGGAGCAGTTCTTC. Encoded protein: CASSVGGEEEQFF.

The chain has TRBV19 and TRBJ2-7; 7 bases agree with TRBD1. This CDR3 is built from 13 residues. The trim removed 3 bases at V and 1 base at J, leaving 0 bases unmatched. In germline, CDR1 is LNHDA, CDR2 SQIVND (reference sequence). The CDR3: CASSMTGSYEQYF. As DNA, the CDR3 is TGTGCCAGTAGTATGACAGGGTCCTACGAGCAGTACTTC.

The V gene is TRBV4-1, the J gene TRBJ1-4; 8 bases align to TRBD1. CDR1 MGHRA and CDR2 YSYEKL come from the germline V gene. This CDR3 contains 16 residues. J was trimmed by 4 bases and V by 5 bases; bases with no gene match: 9. The CDR3 bases are TGCGCCAGCAGCGGGAAGGAGGGACAGGATAATGAAAAACTGTTTTTT. Translating it yields CASSGKEGQDNEKLFF.

The table lists this clone with a count of one. The chain employs TRBV11-1 and TRBJ2-2; tentatively, D is TRBD1 (5 bases). The V gene's germline CDR1 is SGHAT and CDR2 FQDESV (reference sequence). The CDR3 runs to 19 residues. The V and J ends lost 3 bases and 1 base respectively, with 21 bases between them. CDR3 nucleotides: TGTGCCAGCAGCTTCTCACACTTTTTGGATGACAGGAACACCGGGGAGCTGTTTTTT. It encodes CASSFSHFLDDRNTGELFF.